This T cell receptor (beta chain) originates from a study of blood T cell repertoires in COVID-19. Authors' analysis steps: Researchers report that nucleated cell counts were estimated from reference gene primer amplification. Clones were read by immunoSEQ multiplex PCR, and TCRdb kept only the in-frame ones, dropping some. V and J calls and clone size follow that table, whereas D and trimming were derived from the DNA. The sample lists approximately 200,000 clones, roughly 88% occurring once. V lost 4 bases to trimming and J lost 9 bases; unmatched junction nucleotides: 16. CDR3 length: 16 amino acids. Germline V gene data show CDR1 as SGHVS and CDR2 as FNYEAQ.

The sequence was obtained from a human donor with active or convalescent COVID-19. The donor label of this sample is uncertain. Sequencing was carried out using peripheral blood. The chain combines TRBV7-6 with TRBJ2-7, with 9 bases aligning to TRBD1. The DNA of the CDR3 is TGTGCCAGCAGCTCCAGGACACCGGGACAGGGTCATGGGCAGTACTTC. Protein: CASSSRTPGQGHGQYF.